This TCR beta chain is drawn from a study of T cells in tumors after PD-1 blockade. Study as a whole: No patient had prior checkpoint blockade, systemic immunosuppression, or radiotherapy within 4 weeks. Study-wide results and limits: Peripheral recruitment is suggested, as some novel exhausted tumor clones were in pre-treatment blood.

The table came from immunoSEQ multiplex PCR; TCRdb's copy has only in-frame clones and leaves some out. This sample has about 59,000 clones, with 80% found just once. Note on this clone: Its specificity is not known.

The length of the CDR3 is 15 residues. The V gene's germline CDR1 is SGHTA and CDR2 FQGTGA. Trimming shortened V by 5 bases and J by 2 bases, and 16 bases separated the two germline ends. This TCR came from a human donor with basal cell carcinoma. The chain uses TRBV7-3 and TRBJ2-7, with D possibly matching TRBD1 (6 bases). This specimen consisted of PBMCs, obtained before anti-PD-1 treatment. The CDR3 loop reads CASSPGAGPAYEQYF. CDR3 in DNA: TGTGCCAGCAGCCCAGGGGCAGGGCCAGCCTACGAGCAGTACTTC.